One sample yielded the 8 T cell receptor beta chains listed below, sequenced in a study of blood T cells in healthy people across ages. The use of a sample-barcoded 5' primer and a J-beta primer mix characterized a second PCR of roughly 6 to 12 cycles. TCRdb ran MiXCR on the 5' RACE reads and lists one entry per CDR3 protein. The table has roughly 730,000 distinct CDR3 sequences, 56% seen once. Sequenced material: blood. The source of these receptors is a middle-aged man in good health.

V and J are TRBV27 and TRBJ2-1; no clear D. The DNA end lines up better with TRBJ2-7; the J call may be wrong. CDR3 size: 14 residues. CDR1 and CDR2 (germline): MNHEY, SMNVEV (reference sequence). The CDR3 nucleotides are TGTGCCAGCAGTTTGTCGGGTTCCTACAATGAGCAGTACTTC. This gives the protein CASSLSGSYNEQYF.

The J gene is TRBJ2-2, the V gene TRBV10-3; D might be TRBD2 (5 bases). Germline CDR1 ENHRY, CDR2 SYGVKD. This CDR3 is 15 amino acids long. Trimming removed 3 bases from V and 4 bases from J, with 12 bases in between. This CDR3 is CAISETSRGTGELFF. The CDR3 DNA sequence: TGTGCCATCAGTGAAACTAGTCGAGGCACCGGGGAGCTGTTTTTT.

The rearrangement links TRBV9 to TRBJ2-1, with 11 bases matching TRBD2. With 3 bases clipped from V and 5 bases from J, the junction kept 13 bases outside the gene matches. In germline, CDR1 is SGDLS, CDR2 YYNGEE. CDR3 length: 18 amino acids. CDR3 sequence reads: CASSEQPQLAGVDNEQFF. DNA for the CDR3: TGTGCCAGCAGCGAACAACCCCAACTAGCGGGAGTCGACAATGAGCAGTTCTTC.

The chain recombines TRBV29-1 with TRBJ2-5; D is possibly TRBD1 or TRBD2 (5 bases each). The CDR3 spans 13 residues. Germline values: CDR1 SQVTM, CDR2 ANQGSEA. V lost 5 bases to trimming and J lost 3 bases, with 13 bases between them. The CDR3 DNA reads as TGCAGCGTTATTCCCGGGACGGAAGAGACCCAGTACTTC. Its translation is CSVIPGTEETQYF.

The chain is built from TRBV20-1 and TRBJ1-2; a weak D match, TRBD1 (5 bases). Trimming shortened V by 6 bases and J by 7 bases, and 18 bases separated the two germline ends. The CDR3 has 13 amino acids. Germline V gene data show CDR1 as DFQATT and CDR2 as SNEGSKA (reference sequence). The CDR3 DNA reads TGCAGTGCCCCTAAAGGCGGGGGTGGTGGCTACACCTTC. Its translation: CSAPKGGGGGYTF.

This clonotype counts as medium-sized. This chain joins TRBV11-2 and TRBJ2-2; D might be TRBD2 (6 bases). The germline gives CDR1 SGHAT, CDR2 FQNNGV. The CDR3 loop spans 17 amino acids. Trimming removed 5 bases from V and 0 bases from J, with 16 bases in between. The CDR3: CASSVLRGTANTGELFF. DNA of the CDR3: TGTGCCAGCAGCGTACTGCGGGGTACCGCGAACACCGGGGAGCTGTTTTTT.

The rearrangement joins TRBV20-1 to TRBJ2-6; D gene ambiguous. V was trimmed by 5 bases and J by 4 bases, leaving 15 bases between them. The CDR3 contains 15 residues. Germline V gives CDR1 DFQATT, CDR2 SNEGSKA (reference sequence). CDR3 nucleotide sequence: TGCAGTGCTGGAGTGGTTCAGTCCGGGGCCAACGTCCTGACTTTC. This codes for CSAGVVQSGANVLTF.

This chain connects TRBV15 to TRBJ2-1, with D unclear. The V gene lost 4 bases and the J gene lost 6 bases, with 10 bases spanning the gap. The CDR3 runs to 13 residues. Germline CDR1 is LNHNV and CDR2 is YYDKDF (reference sequence). CDR3 sequence reads: CATSIFKGNEQFF. CDR3 in DNA: TGTGCCACCAGCATCTTTAAGGGCAATGAGCAGTTCTTC.